This TCR beta chain was profiled in a study of patients and donors after allogeneic stem cell transplantation. Trimming left V 3 bases short and J 3 bases short, with 19 bases between. CDR1 is SGHKS, CDR2 YYEKEE, per germline (reference sequence). This CDR3 region has 16 residues. TCRdb reprocessed the RT-PCR reads with MiXCR, giving one entry per CDR3 protein. Of more than 75,000 distinct CDR3 sequences listed, just under 5% are singletons. This clonotype was picked up many times. The chain is built from TRBV5-5 and TRBJ2-7; D perhaps matches TRBD2 (6 bases). Sequencing was performed on blood, either unsorted or a sorted T cell fraction (not recorded which). The sequence came from a human donor who was either an allogeneic HSCT recipient or a stem cell or donor lymphocyte infusion donor (not recorded which). It is not recorded whose cells these are; they may come from a transplant donor. Written as DNA, the CDR3 is TGTGCCAGCAGCTGGGTCGGGGGAACCCGAGACTACGAGCAGTACTTC. It yields the protein CASSWVGGTRDYEQYF.